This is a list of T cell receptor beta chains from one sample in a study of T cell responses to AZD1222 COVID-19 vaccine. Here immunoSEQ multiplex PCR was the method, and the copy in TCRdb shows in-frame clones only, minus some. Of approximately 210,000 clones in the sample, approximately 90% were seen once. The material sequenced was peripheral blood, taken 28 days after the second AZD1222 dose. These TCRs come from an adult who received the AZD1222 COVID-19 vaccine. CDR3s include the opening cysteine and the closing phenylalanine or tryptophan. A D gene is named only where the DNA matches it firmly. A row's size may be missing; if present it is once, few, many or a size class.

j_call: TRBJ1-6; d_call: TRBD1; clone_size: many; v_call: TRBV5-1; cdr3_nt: TGCGCCAGCAGACCGGGACAGGGGGAATGGAATTCACCCCTCCACTTT; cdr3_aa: CASRPGQGEWNSPLHF
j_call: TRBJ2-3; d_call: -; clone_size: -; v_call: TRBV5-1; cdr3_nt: TGCGCCAGCAAGAAGGGGACGACAGATACGCAGTATTTT; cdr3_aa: CASKKGTTDTQYF
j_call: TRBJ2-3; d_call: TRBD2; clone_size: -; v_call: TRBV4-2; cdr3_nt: TGTGCCAGCAGCCCTGTAGCGGGAGGGAGAGATACGCAGTATTTT; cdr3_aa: CASSPVAGGRDTQYF
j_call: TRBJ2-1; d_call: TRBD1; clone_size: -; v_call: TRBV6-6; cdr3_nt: TGTGCCAGCACCTGGGGGACAGGGAAGGTAAATGAGCAGTTCTTC; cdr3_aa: CASTWGTGKVNEQFF
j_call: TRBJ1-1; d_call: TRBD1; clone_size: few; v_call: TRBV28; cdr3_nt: TGTGCCAGCAGTGGAACGGGACAGGGTATGGCTTTCTTT; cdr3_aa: CASSGTGQGMAFF
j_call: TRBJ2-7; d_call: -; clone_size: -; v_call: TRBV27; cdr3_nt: TGTGCCAGCAGTTTAGGAGTAGGGCTTACCTACGAGCAGTACTTC; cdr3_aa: CASSLGVGLTYEQYF
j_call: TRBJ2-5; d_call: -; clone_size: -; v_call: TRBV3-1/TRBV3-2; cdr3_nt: TGTGCCAGCAGCCGGTCAGGTAGGGAGACCCAGTACTTC; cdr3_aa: CASSRSGRETQYF
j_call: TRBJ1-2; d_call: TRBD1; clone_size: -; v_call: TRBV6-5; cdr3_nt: TGTGCCAGCAGTCCGACAGGGGAGGAATATGGCTACACCTTC; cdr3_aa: CASSPTGEEYGYTF
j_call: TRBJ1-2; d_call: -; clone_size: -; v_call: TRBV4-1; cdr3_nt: TGCGCCAGCAGCCAAGGCGGGGCACGTCTAACTAATGGCTACACCTTC; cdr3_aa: CASSQGGARLTNGYTF
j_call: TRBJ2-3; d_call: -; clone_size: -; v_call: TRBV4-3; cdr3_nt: TGCGCCAGCAGCCAGAGGCTCGACTTCACAGATACGCAGTATTTT; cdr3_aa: CASSQRLDFTDTQYF
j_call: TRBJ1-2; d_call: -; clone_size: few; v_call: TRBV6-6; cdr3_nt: TGTGCCAGCAGTCAGGACATTCCTTCGGGCTACACCTTC; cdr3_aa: CASSQDIPSGYTF
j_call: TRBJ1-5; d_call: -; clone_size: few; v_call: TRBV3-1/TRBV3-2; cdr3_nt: TGTGCCAGCAGCCAAGAATACCAACAGCCCCAGCATTTT; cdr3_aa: CASSQEYQQPQHF
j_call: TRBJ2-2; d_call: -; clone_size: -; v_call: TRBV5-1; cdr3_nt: TGCGCCAGCAGCTTAGGCGAGGCGGCCGGGGAGCTGTTTTTT; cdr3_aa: CASSLGEAAGELFF
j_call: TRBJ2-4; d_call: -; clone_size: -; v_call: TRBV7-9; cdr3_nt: TGTGCCAGCAGCTTAGTCGGTGTGAACATTCAGTACTTC; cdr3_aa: CASSLVGVNIQYF
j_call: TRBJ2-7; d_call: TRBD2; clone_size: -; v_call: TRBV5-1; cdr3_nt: TGCGCCAGCAGCTCCGCTAGCGGGAGGGCCGGGGGCGAGCAGTACTTC; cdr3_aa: CASSSASGRAGGEQYF
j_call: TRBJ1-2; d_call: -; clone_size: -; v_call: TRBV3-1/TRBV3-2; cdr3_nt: TGTGCCAGCGGACAGACTAACTATGGCTACACCTTC; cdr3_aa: CASGQTNYGYTF
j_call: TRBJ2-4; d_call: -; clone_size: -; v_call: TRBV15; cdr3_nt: TGTGCCACCAGCAGAGTTCGGCCGGGACTCCTAGGAAACATTCAGTACTTC; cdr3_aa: CATSRVRPGLLGNIQYF
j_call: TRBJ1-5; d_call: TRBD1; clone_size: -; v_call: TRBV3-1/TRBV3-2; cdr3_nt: TGTGCCAGCAGCTTTGACAGGGATCAGCCCCAGCATTTT; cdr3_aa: CASSFDRDQPQHF
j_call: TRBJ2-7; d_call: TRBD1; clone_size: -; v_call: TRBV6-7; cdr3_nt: TGTGCCAGCCCCGCGGACAGGGGTTCCTACGAGCAGTACTTC; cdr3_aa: CASPADRGSYEQYF
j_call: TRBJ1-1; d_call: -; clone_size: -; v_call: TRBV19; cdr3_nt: TGTGCCAGTAGGAGTGTTGGTACTGAAGCTTTCTTT; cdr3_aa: CASRSVGTEAFF
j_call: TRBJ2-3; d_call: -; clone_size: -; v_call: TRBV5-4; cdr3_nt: TGTGCCAGCAGCTCGAGGGGGAAGTCAGATACGCAGTATTTT; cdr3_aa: CASSSRGKSDTQYF
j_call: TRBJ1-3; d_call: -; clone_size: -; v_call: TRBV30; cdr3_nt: TGTGCCTGGAGTGTTGGCGGCGCTGGAAACACCATATATTTT; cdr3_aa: CAWSVGGAGNTIYF
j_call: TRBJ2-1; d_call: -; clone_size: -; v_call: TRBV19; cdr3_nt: TGTGCCAGTCGCCCTAGGTTTTGGTTTGTCGAGCAGTTCTTC; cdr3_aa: CASRPRFWFVEQFF
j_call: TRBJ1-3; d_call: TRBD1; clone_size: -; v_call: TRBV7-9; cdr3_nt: TGTGCCAGCAGCGACCTAGACAGGGGTAAAAGAAACACCATATATTTT; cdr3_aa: CASSDLDRGKRNTIYF
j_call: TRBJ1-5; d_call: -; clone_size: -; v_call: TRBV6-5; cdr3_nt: TGTGCCAGCAGTTACTCGAGGCGTCAGCCCCAGCATTTT; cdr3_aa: CASSYSRRQPQHF
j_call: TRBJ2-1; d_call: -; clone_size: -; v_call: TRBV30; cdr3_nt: TGTGCCTGGAGTGTACAAGGCAGCAACAGTATCAATGAGCAGTTCTTC; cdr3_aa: CAWSVQGSNSINEQFF
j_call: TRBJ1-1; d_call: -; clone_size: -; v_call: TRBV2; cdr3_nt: TGTGCCAGCAGTGACCTCCCCGGGTACACTGAAGCTTTCTTT; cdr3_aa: CASSDLPGYTEAFF
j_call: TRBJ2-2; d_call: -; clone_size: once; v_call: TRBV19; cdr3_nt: TGTGCCAGTAGTATGGGACTGGCGGGCACCGGGGAGCTGTTTTTT; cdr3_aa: CASSMGLAGTGELFF
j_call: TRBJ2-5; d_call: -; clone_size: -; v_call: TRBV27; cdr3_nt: TGTGCCAGCAGTTTAGGCCAGAAGGGACAAGAGACCCAGTACTTC; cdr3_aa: CASSLGQKGQETQYF
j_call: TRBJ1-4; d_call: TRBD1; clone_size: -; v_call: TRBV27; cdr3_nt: TGTGCCAGCAGTTTCCTTGGCAGGGGGCCGGAGGCAACTAATGAAAAACTGTTTTTT; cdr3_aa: CASSFLGRGPEATNEKLFF
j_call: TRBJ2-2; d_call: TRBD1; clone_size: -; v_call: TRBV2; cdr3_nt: TGTGCCAGCTTAGGGGACAGGGCGAGCACCGGGGAGCTGTTTTTT; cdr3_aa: CASLGDRASTGELFF
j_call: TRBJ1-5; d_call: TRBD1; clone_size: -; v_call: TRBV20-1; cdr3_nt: TGCAGTGCTAGTCCAGGGGGAGCGCAGCCCCAGCATTTT; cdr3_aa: CSASPGGAQPQHF
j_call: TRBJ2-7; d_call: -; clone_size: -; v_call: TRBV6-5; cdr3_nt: TGTGCCAGCAGTAAACTAGACACCTACGAGCAGTACTTC; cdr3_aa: CASSKLDTYEQYF
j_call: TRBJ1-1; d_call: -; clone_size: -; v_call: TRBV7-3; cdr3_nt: TGTGCCAGCAGCTTAATGGGCCAAAACACTGAAGCTTTCTTT; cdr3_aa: CASSLMGQNTEAFF
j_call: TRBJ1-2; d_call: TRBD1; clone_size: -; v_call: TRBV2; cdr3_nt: TGTGCCAGCAGTGGTGTGGGACAGGGAATCTATGGCTACACCTTC; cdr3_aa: CASSGVGQGIYGYTF
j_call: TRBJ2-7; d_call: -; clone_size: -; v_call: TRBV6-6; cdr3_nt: TGTGCCAGCAGTTACGGAGGGCCCTACGAGCAGTACTTC; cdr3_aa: CASSYGGPYEQYF
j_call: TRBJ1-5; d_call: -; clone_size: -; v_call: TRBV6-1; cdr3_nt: TGTGCCAGCAGTGACCGGGGGGATCAGCCCCAGCATTTT; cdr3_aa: CASSDRGDQPQHF
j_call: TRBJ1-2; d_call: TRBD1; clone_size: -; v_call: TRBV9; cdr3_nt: TGTGCCAGCAGCGCGGGACAGGGAGGTTCCTATGGCTACACCTTC; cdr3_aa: CASSAGQGGSYGYTF
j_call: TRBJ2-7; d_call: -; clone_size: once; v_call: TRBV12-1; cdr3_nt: -; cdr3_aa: CASMFGRGAFTNTYEQYF
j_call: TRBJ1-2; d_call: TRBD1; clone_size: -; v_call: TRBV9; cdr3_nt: TGTGCCAGCAGCGTAGTAAGCAGGGGGGTCTATGGCTACACCTTC; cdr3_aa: CASSVVSRGVYGYTF
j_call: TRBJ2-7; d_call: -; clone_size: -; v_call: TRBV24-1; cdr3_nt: TGTGCCACCAGCAATGACAGAGGGCCCTACGAGCAGTACTTC; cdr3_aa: CATSNDRGPYEQYF
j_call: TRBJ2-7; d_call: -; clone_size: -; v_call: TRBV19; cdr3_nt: TGTGCCAGTAGCGCGCGCCAGGGGCGGTACGAGCAGTACTTC; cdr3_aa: CASSARQGRYEQYF
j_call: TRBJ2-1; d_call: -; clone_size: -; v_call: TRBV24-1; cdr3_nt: TGTGCCACCAGTGATTCAAGGGCGGACAGATACTACAATGAGCAGTTCTTC; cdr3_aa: CATSDSRADRYYNEQFF
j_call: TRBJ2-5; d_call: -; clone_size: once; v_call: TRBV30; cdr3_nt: TGTGCCTGGAGTCATCAGGAACAAGGTCAAGAGACCCAGTACTTC; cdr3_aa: CAWSHQEQGQETQYF
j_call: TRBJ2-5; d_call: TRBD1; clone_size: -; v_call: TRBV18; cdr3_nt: TGTGCCAGCTCACCGAGCCGGGACAGGGGCCAGTACTTC; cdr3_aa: CASSPSRDRGQYF
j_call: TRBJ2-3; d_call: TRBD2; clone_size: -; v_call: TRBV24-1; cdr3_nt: TGTGCCACCAGAGGACCAATGGGACTAGCGGGAGTTGGGCCCCCAGATACGCAGTATTTT; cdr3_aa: CATRGPMGLAGVGPPDTQYF
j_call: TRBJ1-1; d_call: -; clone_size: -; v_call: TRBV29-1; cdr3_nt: TGCAGCGTTGCTCCGGGGGGCCGGATGAACACTGAAGCTTTCTTT; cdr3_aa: CSVAPGGRMNTEAFF
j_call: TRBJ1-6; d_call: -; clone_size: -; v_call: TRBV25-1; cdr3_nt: TGTGCCAGCAGCCCCCGGGACATCTTAAATTCACCCCTCCACTTT; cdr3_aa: CASSPRDILNSPLHF
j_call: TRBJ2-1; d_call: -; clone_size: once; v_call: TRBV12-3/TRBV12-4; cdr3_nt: TGTGCCAGCAGTCCAAGCGGGAATGAGCAGTTCTTC; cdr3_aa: CASSPSGNEQFF
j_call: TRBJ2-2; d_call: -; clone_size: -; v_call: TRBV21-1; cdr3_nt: TGTGCCAGCAGCCACAAAAGGTGTATCAACAACACCGGGGAGCTGTTTTTT; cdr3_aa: CASSHKRCINNTGELFF
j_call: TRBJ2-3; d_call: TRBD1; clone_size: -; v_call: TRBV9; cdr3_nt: TGTGCCAGCAGCACCCTTCGGGGGACAGGGGGGACAGATACGCAGTATTTT; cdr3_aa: CASSTLRGTGGTDTQYF
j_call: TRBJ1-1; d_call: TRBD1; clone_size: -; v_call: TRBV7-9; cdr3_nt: TGTGCCAGCAGCTTGCACAGGGGGGATACTGAAGCTTTCTTT; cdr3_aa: CASSLHRGDTEAFF
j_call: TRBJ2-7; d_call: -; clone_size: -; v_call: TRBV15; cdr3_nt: TGTGCCACCAGCAGAGCCTTCGGACAAGTTAGCTCCTACGAGCAGTACTTC; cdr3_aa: CATSRAFGQVSSYEQYF
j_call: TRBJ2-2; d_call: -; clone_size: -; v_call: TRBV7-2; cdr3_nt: TGTGCCAGCAGCTTCGTCATGGGAGGAACCGGGGAGCTGTTTTTT; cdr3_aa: CASSFVMGGTGELFF